This TCR beta chain was recorded in a study of response to subunit inactivated influenza vaccine. This CDR3 is 12 amino acids long. Germline lookup yields CDR1 MNHNY and CDR2 SVGAGI (reference sequence). V lost 2 bases to trimming and J lost 6 bases, with 8 bases between them. TCRdb fed the RT-PCR reads into MiXCR, producing one record per CDR3 protein. Of over 750,000 distinct CDR3 sequences listed, roughly 20% were seen once; the top ten hold roughly 10%. In its sample, this clonotype was seen many times. The antigen is undetermined. Notes on the study in general: A suggestion made by the authors is that each seasonal influenza vaccination recruits few new T cells.

This specimen consisted of PBMCs from blood, obtained approximately 5 days after vaccination. V gene TRBV6-6 combines with J gene TRBJ2-7; D is ambiguous. The clonotype originates from a man aged 45 to 65 who received an inactivated influenza vaccine. The CDR3 DNA reads as TGTGCCAGCAGTTACGCTCTGAGCGAGCAGTACTTC. This gives the protein CASSYALSEQYF.